The 22 T cell receptor beta chains below all came from one sample that was sequenced in a study of beta chain features in type 1 diabetes. cDNA synthesis used the whole RNA isolate, giving expressed TCRB sequences. TCRdb's copy holds only in-frame clones and misses some; the assay was immunoSEQ multiplex PCR. The sample contains around 340,000 clones, less than 10% of which appear only once. Sample: central memory CD4+ T cells from blood. These TCRs come from a woman under 30 in good health.

This clone has only a few counts. The chain couples TRBV4-3 to TRBJ1-4; 8 nucleotides agree with TRBD1. The CDR3 runs 16 residues. The germline gives CDR1 LGHNA, CDR2 YSLEER. After removal of 0 bases from V and 8 bases from J, the junction contained 8 bases not matched to a gene. DNA of the CDR3: TGCGCCAGCAGCCAAGAGGTGACAGGGGTAGTGGAAAAACTGTTTTTT. This codes for CASSQEVTGVVEKLFF.

The chain links TRBV6-5 to TRBJ2-5; 7 positions match TRBD1. V lost 5 bases and J lost 4; bases outside the gene matches: 10. Germline V gives CDR1 MNHEY, CDR2 SVGAGI. The CDR3 has 15 residues. Here the CDR3 DNA reads TGTGCCAGCAGTCGTATAGGGGGCATCGGAGAGACCCAGTACTTC. Protein: CASSRIGGIGETQYF.

This clone has just a few counts. This rearrangement joins TRBV7-9 to TRBJ1-2; D is unresolved. The CDR3 length is 14 residues. The germline gives CDR1 SEHNR, CDR2 FQNEAQ (reference sequence). V was cut by 5 bases and J by 0 bases, with 10 bases left in between. The CDR3 reads CASSDTGANYGYTF. CDR3 nucleotide sequence: TGTGCCAGCAGCGATACCGGGGCTAACTATGGCTACACCTTC.

This clone was seen a few times. CDR3 coding DNA: TGTGCCAGCAGCTTAATAGCGGGAGATCTGTACGAGCAGTACTTC. It codes for CASSLIAGDLYEQYF. The chain links TRBV7-2 to TRBJ2-7; 9 bases are a match to TRBD2. The J segment lost 4 bases and the V segment lost 2 bases, leaving 6 bases of the junction unmatched. The V gene's germline CDR1 is SGHTA and CDR2 FQGNSA. The CDR3 spans 15 residues.

This clone appeared a few times. V gene TRBV5-1 combines with J gene TRBJ2-1, with TRBD2 identical over 7 bases. The CDR3 extends over 14 amino acids. The ends lost 2 bases at V and 3 bases at J; junction bases unmatched: 2. Germline assignment: CDR1 SGHRS and CDR2 YFSETQ. In DNA form, the CDR3 reads TGCGCCAGCAGCTTTCCTAGCGGCTACAATGAGCAGTTCTTC. Amino acid sequence: CASSFPSGYNEQFF.

The chain recombines TRBV29-1 with TRBJ2-5; TRBD1 is a possible D gene (6 bases). TRBJ2-7 explains the end of the DNA better; the J call may be wrong. CDR1 is SQVTM, CDR2 ANQGSEA, per germline. The CDR3 spans 13 residues. CDR3 coding DNA: TGCAGCGTTGGAGGGGACATCCGTTACGAGCAGTACTTC. Translated: CSVGGDIRYEQYF.

This clone has ten or more counts. This chain uses TRBV21-1 with TRBJ2-1; the table's D call, TRBD2, was not checked against the DNA. TRBV21-1 is given as a pseudogene. This CDR3 region has 14 residues. CDR3 sequence reads: CASTGTSGCNEQFF. In DNA form, the CDR3 reads TGTGCCAGCACGGGGACTAGCGGGTGCAATGAGCAGTTCTTC.

The chain is built from TRBV5-1 and TRBJ2-6; D gene ambiguous. CDR3 length equals 16 residues. CDR1 is SGHRS, CDR2 YFSETQ, per germline. Trimming cost V 4 bases and J 1 base, with 12 bases left between them. CDR3 sequence reads: CASSLLVGSGANVLTF. The CDR3 nucleotides read TGCGCCAGCAGCCTCCTAGTGGGGTCTGGGGCCAACGTCCTGACTTTC.

This clone was counted a few times. V is TRBV18 and J is TRBJ2-3, with 7 bases matching TRBD2. In germline, CDR1 is KGHSH, CDR2 LQKENI. The CDR3 loop spans 15 amino acids. The trim removed 2 bases at V and 6 bases at J, leaving 8 bases unmatched. The DNA for the CDR3 is TGTGCCAGCTCACCAAGGCGGGAGTCTCTGGATACGCAGTATTTT. Translated: CASSPRRESLDTQYF.

This clone was found a few times. V and J are TRBV5-5 and TRBJ2-1, with TRBD1 matching over 8 bases. J lost 7 bases, V lost 1 base, and 10 bases had no gene match. Per germline, CDR1 SGHKS and CDR2 YYEKEE (reference sequence). This CDR3 region has 16 residues. In DNA form, the CDR3 reads TGTGCCAGCAGCTTGAATGACAGGGGTTTTGTTAATGAGCAGTTCTTC. It translates to CASSLNDRGFVNEQFF.

The rearrangement joins TRBV27 to TRBJ1-2; TRBD1 matches 7 bases. This CDR3 is 13 amino acids long. Germline values: CDR1 MNHEY, CDR2 SMNVEV (reference sequence). V trimming: 8 bases; J trimming: 8 bases; junction bases outside the gene matches: 11. CDR3: CASQTDRAGGYTF. As DNA, the CDR3 is TGTGCCAGCCAAACCGACAGGGCGGGAGGCTACACCTTC.

This clone was found a few times. CDR3 residues: CASSRGGYGYTF. For the CDR3, the DNA is TGTGCCAGCAGCAGGGGTGGCTATGGCTACACCTTC. The rearrangement links TRBV11-2 to TRBJ1-2, with D tentatively TRBD1 (5 bases). The CDR3 totals 12 residues. Germline V lookup: CDR1 SGHAT, CDR2 FQNNGV. Trimming took off 5 bases at V and 4 bases at J, with 8 bases between the two ends.

This clone was seen more than once but under ten times. The chain is built from TRBV6-6 and TRBJ1-4, with no clear D. The CDR3 consists of 12 residues. V lost 6 bases to trimming and J lost 13 bases, with 15 bases between them. Germline loops: CDR1 MNHNY, CDR2 SVGAGI (reference sequence). The CDR3: CASRHRAPGLFF. The DNA for the CDR3 is TGTGCCAGCAGGCACCGGGCCCCGGGACTGTTTTTT.

The chain links TRBV7-9 to TRBJ2-1; D ambiguous. CDR3 length: 12 amino acids. V was trimmed by 1 base and J by 6 bases, leaving 4 bases between them. The germline gives CDR1 SEHNR, CDR2 FQNEAQ (reference sequence). CDR3 sequence: CASSLDGNEQFF. DNA of the CDR3: TGTGCCAGCAGCTTAGACGGCAATGAGCAGTTCTTC.

This clone was seen a few times. Other DNA sequences in the sample encode the same CDR3. The chain links TRBV5-6 to TRBJ2-3; perhaps D is TRBD1 or TRBD2 (5 bases each). The V end was cut by 0 bases, the J end by 3 bases, with 5 bases between. The CDR3 sequence is 13 residues long. Germline CDR1 SGHDT, CDR2 YYEEEE. The CDR3 loop is CASSLGGTDTQYF. CDR3 DNA sequence: TGTGCCAGCAGCTTGGGGGGGACAGATACGCAGTATTTT.

This rearrangement joins TRBV5-1 to TRBJ2-5, with 7 bases aligning to TRBD2. The J call may be wrong; the DNA end is better matched by TRBJ2-7. There are 11 residues in the CDR3. From germline, CDR1 is SGHRS and CDR2 YFSETQ. CDR3 region: CASGEGYEQYF. In DNA, the CDR3 is TGCGCCAGCGGGGAGGGATACGAGCAGTACTTC.

The V and J genes are TRBV4-3 and TRBJ1-2; D is undetermined. The V gene's germline CDR1 is LGHNA and CDR2 YSLEER. The CDR3 is made up of 15 amino acids. Trimming took off 0 bases at V and 0 bases at J, with 8 bases between the two ends. CDR3 coding DNA: TGCGCCAGCAGCCAAGATTGGGGAGCTAACTATGGCTACACCTTC. Translated, it gives CASSQDWGANYGYTF.

This clone was seen more than once but under ten times. The chain is built from TRBV4-3 and TRBJ2-1, with 7 bases matching TRBD2. Trimming took 4 bases from V and 3 from J; bases not matched to a gene: 12. From germline, CDR1 is LGHNA and CDR2 YSLEER. CDR3 size: 17 residues. Here the CDR3 reads CASSPHGGSSLYNEQFF. The CDR3 DNA reads as TGCGCCAGCAGCCCCCATGGCGGGAGTTCACTCTACAATGAGCAGTTCTTC.

The chain has TRBV9 and TRBJ1-1; no firm D call. In germline, CDR1 is SGDLS, CDR2 YYNGEE. V lost 0 bases, J lost 3 bases, and 9 bases lay in between. This CDR3 comprises 14 residues. The CDR3 is CASSVDHKHTEAFF. Written as DNA, the CDR3 is TGTGCCAGCAGCGTAGATCACAAACACACTGAAGCTTTCTTT.

This clone appeared once. A clone one base away is much larger, so this may be a read error. The chain couples TRBV6-6 to TRBJ2-3, with D hard to call. Germline V gene lookup returns CDR1 MNHNY and CDR2 SVGAGI (reference sequence). The germline V and J ends were trimmed by 5 bases and 2 bases, with 8 bases remaining between them. The CDR3 sequence is 13 residues long. CDR3 region: CASSTVNTDTQYF. The CDR3 DNA follows: TGTGCCAGCAGTACCGTAAACACAGATACGCAGTATTTT.

This clone has just a few counts. The chain recombines TRBV5-1 with TRBJ2-3; 7 bases are a match to TRBD1. Losses at the gene ends were 0 bases for V and 4 bases for J; bases not matched to a gene: 5. Germline V gene sequence: CDR1 SGHRS, CDR2 YFSETQ. The CDR3 runs to 15 residues. CDR3 in DNA: TGCGCCAGCAGCTTGGCTGGGCAGGGGGCAGATACGCAGTATTTT. Its protein product is CASSLAGQGADTQYF.

This chain joins TRBV6-5 and TRBJ2-7, with 7 bases lining up with TRBD1. The germline gives CDR1 MNHEY, CDR2 SVGAGI. V was clipped by 5 bases and J by 5 bases; unmatched bases: 6. The CDR3 covers 13 residues. The CDR3 loop is CASSIDRVHEQYF. CDR3 coding DNA: TGTGCCAGCAGTATAGACAGGGTCCACGAGCAGTACTTC.